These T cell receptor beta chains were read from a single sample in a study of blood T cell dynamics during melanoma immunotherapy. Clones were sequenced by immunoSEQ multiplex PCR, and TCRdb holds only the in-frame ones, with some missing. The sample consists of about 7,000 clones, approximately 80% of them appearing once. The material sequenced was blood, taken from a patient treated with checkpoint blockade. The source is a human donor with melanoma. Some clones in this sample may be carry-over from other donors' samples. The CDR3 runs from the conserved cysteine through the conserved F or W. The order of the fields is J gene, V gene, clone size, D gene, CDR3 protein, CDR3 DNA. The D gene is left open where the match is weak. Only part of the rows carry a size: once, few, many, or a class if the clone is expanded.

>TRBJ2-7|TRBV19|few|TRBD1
CASRGQSYEQYF
TGTGCCAGTCGGGGACAGTCCTACGAGCAGTACTTC
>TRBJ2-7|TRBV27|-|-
CASSFIQGNEQYF
TGTGCCAGCAGTTTTATCCAGGGGAACGAGCAGTACTTC
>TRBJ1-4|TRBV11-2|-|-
CASSYLSEANEKLFF
TGTGCCAGCAGCTACCTCAGTGAGGCTAATGAAAAACTGTTTTTT
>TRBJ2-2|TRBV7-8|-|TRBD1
CASSSLTGRDAGELFF
TGTGCCAGCAGCTCGCTGACAGGGAGAGACGCCGGGGAGCTGTTTTTT
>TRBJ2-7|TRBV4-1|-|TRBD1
CASSQDGTAVGEQYF
TGCGCCAGCAGCCAAGATGGGACAGCGGTCGGGGAGCAGTACTTC
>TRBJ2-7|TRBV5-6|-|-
CASRSGQNRDLSEQYF
TGTGCCAGCCGATCCGGGCAGAACAGGGACCTCTCCGAGCAGTACTTC
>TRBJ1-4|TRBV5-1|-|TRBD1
CASSFRQGDEKLFF
TGCGCCAGCAGCTTTCGACAGGGTGATGAAAAACTGTTTTTT
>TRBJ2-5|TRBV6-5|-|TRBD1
CASSTGQGGTQYF
TGTGCCAGCAGTACGGGACAGGGTGGCACCCAGTACTTC
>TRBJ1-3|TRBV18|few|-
CASSPFVALGSNTIYF
TGTGCCAGCTCACCGTTTGTGGCCCTGGGTAGCAACACCATATATTTT
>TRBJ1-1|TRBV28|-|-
CASSSGSGTEAFF
TGTGCCAGCAGTTCCGGGTCGGGCACTGAAGCTTTCTTT
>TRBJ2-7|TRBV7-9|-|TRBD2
CASSYSGGPSYEQYF
TGTGCCAGCAGCTATAGCGGGGGCCCATCCTACGAGCAGTACTTC
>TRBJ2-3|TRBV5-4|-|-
CASSLPYTDTQYF
TGTGCCAGCAGCTTGCCATACACAGATACGCAGTATTTT
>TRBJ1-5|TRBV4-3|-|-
CASSQDIQGREPQHF
TGCGCCAGCAGCCAAGACATACAGGGTAGAGAGCCCCAGCATTTT
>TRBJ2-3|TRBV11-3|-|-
CASSFSEDLPQYF
TGTGCCAGCAGCTTTAGTGAGGACCTACCGCAGTATTTT
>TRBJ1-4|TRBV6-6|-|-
CASSYSDPRAGEKLFF
TGTGCCAGCAGTTACAGTGACCCCAGGGCTGGGGAAAAACTGTTTTTT
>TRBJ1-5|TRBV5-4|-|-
CASSLDSQPQHF
TGTGCCAGCAGCTTGGATAGTCAGCCCCAGCATTTT
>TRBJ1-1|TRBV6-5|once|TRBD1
CASSFRGMDTEAFF
TGTGCCAGCAGCTTCAGGGGGATGGACACTGAAGCTTTCTTT
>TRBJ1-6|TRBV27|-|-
CASSTGTHNSPLHF
TGTGCCAGCAGTACGGGAACGCATAATTCACCCCTCCACTTT
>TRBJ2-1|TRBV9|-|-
CASQPDSASAYNEQFF
TGTGCCAGCCAGCCGGACTCGGCTAGCGCATACAATGAGCAGTTCTTC
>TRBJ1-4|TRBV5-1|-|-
CASSLEFLGAGEKLFF
TGCGCCAGCAGCTTGGAGTTCCTGGGTGCGGGGGAAAAACTGTTTTTT
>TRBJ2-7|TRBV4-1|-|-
CASSQAIPGFSYEQYF
TGCGCCAGCAGCCAAGCAATTCCAGGGTTCTCCTACGAGCAGTACTTC
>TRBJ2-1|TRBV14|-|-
CASSRLIRNSYNEQFF
TGTGCCAGCAGCCGCCTGATCCGGAATTCCTACAATGAGCAGTTCTTC
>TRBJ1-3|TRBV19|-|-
CASSIGYISDGNTIYF
TGTGCCAGTAGTATCGGGTATATAAGTGACGGAAACACCATATATTTT
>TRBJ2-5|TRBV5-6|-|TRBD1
CASSRRGETQYF
TGTGCCAGCAGCCGCAGGGGGGAGACCCAGTACTTC
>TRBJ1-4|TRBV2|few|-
CASRFFEKLFF
TGTGCCAGCCGTTTTTTTGAAAAACTGTTTTTT
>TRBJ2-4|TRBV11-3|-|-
CASSLYRGVAKNIQYF
TGTGCCAGCAGCTTATATCGGGGTGTCGCCAAAAACATTCAGTACTTC